The 8 T cell receptor beta chains in this list originate from one sample, sequenced in a study of T cell responses to AZD1222 COVID-19 vaccine. Profiling relied on immunoSEQ multiplex PCR, and the TCRdb table lists in-frame clones only, not all of them. This repertoire shows roughly 190,000 clones, more than 90% found once; its top ten account for 3.6%. The sequences come from peripheral blood, collected 28 days after the second dose of the MenACWY control vaccine. These receptor sequences come from an adult who received the MenACWY meningococcal vaccine as a control.

This clone was seen more than once but under ten times. The chain links TRBV7-8 to TRBJ2-4, with 8 nucleotides matching TRBD1. CDR1 and CDR2 (germline): SGHVS, FQNEAQ. The CDR3 covers 18 residues. The V and J ends lost 1 base and 0 bases, in that order; junction bases with no gene match: 8. This chain's CDR3 is CASSLDLVTGVAKNIQYF. CDR3 DNA: TGTGCCAGCAGCTTAGATTTGGTGACAGGGGTAGCCAAAAACATTCAGTACTTC.

A single count supports this clone. The gene calls are TRBV25-1 and TRBJ1-1; the D is unclear. V lost 5 bases and J 1 base, leaving 5 bases between the germline ends. The CDR3 extends over 12 amino acids. From germline, CDR1 is MGHDK and CDR2 SYGVNS. This CDR3 is CASSTENTEAFF. In DNA form, the CDR3 reads TGTGCCAGCAGTACGGAGAACACTGAAGCTTTCTTT.

The genes are TRBV7-8 and TRBJ1-2; D is unresolved. The CDR3 is made up of 14 amino acids. The germline V gene encodes CDR1 SGHVS and CDR2 FQNEAQ. V was pared by 5 bases and J by 3 bases, with 13 bases between. CDR3 in DNA: TGTGCCAGCAGCCCCATGGTCCCGTACTATGGCTACACCTTC. This translates into CASSPMVPYYGYTF. Supplemented by reference TRBV7-8 and TRBJ1-2, the full variable domain reads GAGVSQSPRYKVAKRGQDVALRCDPISGHVSLFWYQQALGQGPEFLTYFQNEAQLDKSGLPSDRFFAERPEGSVSTLKIQRTQQEDSAVYLCASSPMVPYYGYTFGSGTRLTVV.

This clone was observed once. V is TRBV7-2 and J is TRBJ2-3; the D is unclear. Deletions cut 1 base from V and 0 bases from J, with 2 bases between. The V gene's germline CDR1 is SGHTA and CDR2 FQGNSA. The CDR3 consists of 13 residues. CDR3 DNA sequence: TGTGCCAGCAGCTTAGAAAGCACAGATACGCAGTATTTT. Protein product: CASSLESTDTQYF.

The chain carries TRBV7-3 and TRBJ2-1; D could derive from TRBD1 or TRBD2 (5 bases each). V gave up 2 bases and J gave up 0 bases, with 8 bases separating them. The germline gives CDR1 SGHTA, CDR2 FQGTGA. The CDR3 runs to 15 residues. The CDR3: CASSLGGVSYNEQFF. CDR3 nucleotides: TGTGCCAGCAGCTTAGGGGGAGTCTCCTACAATGAGCAGTTCTTC.

This clone appeared a single time. The rearrangement joins TRBV28 to TRBJ2-7; D is uncertain. Trimming took off 5 bases at V and 7 bases at J, with 15 bases between the two ends. CDR1 and CDR2 from the germline V gene are MDHEN and SYDVKM. The CDR3 length is 13 residues. The CDR3 loop reads CASSPDRVREQYF. The DNA of the CDR3 is TGTGCCAGCAGTCCGGACCGTGTAAGGGAGCAGTACTTC.

This chain connects TRBV6-6 to TRBJ1-4; 7 bases match TRBD1. This CDR3 contains 15 residues. Germline CDR1 MNHNY, CDR2 SVGAGI (reference sequence). Trimming removed 6 bases from V and 3 bases from J; junction bases left unmatched: 7. CDR3 DNA sequence: TGTGCCAGCAGGAATGGGGGGACAGCTAATGAAAAACTGTTTTTT. It encodes CASRNGGTANEKLFF.

The chain employs TRBV6-5 and TRBJ1-6, with D hard to call. This CDR3 has 10 residues. Germline-derived CDR1 and CDR2 are MNHEY and SVGAGI. Trimming cost V 9 bases and J 8 bases, with 5 bases left between them. CDR3 sequence reads: CARLYSPLHF. Here the CDR3 DNA reads TGTGCCAGGTTATATTCACCCCTCCACTTT.